The 30 T cell receptor beta chains below all came from one sample that was sequenced in a study of CD8+CD57+ T cells in acquired aplastic anemia. The study profiled TCR beta VDJ and CDR3 using genomic DNA as template. TCRdb analysed the reads with MiXCR anew, one entry per CDR3 protein. The sample includes 400,000 to 500,000 distinct CDR3 sequences, approximately 70% of them seen just once. The sample consisted of sorted CD4+, CD8+, or CD8+CD57+ T cells (not recorded which) from PBMCs. These receptors all stem from a human donor in good health, serving as a control.

In DNA form, the CDR3 reads TGTGCCAGCAGCGTGACAGGGGGCTACGAGCAGTACTTC. It specifies CASSVTGGYEQYF. The chain has TRBV7-7 and TRBJ2-7; 9 positions match TRBD1. Germline V CDR1 and CDR2: SSHAT, FNYEAQ (reference sequence). J gave up 3 bases and V 5 bases, and 2 bases lay outside the gene matches. The CDR3 sequence is 13 residues long.

The chain employs TRBV29-1 and TRBJ2-7; D possibly corresponds to TRBD2 (6 bases). Looked up from germline, CDR1 is SQVTM and CDR2 is ANQGSEA. The CDR3 is made up of 11 amino acids. Here the CDR3 reads CSYRPGDEQYF. The CDR3 DNA follows: TGCAGTTACCGACCGGGGGACGAGCAGTACTTC.

About this clonotype itself: Without the conserved terminal phenylalanine or tryptophan, this CDR3 likely stems from a read error. This chain uses TRBV6-6 with TRBJ1-1; no clear D. The germline V gene has CDR1 MNHNY and CDR2 SVGAGI (reference sequence). The CDR3 contains 16 residues. The V and J ends lost 6 bases and 6 bases respectively, with 23 bases between them. The CDR3 loop is CASSGRSAWTSAEAFL. CDR3 bases: TGTGCCAGCAGCGGACGCAGCGCGTGGACGAGCGCTGAAGCTTTCCTT.

This chain links TRBV5-1 with TRBJ1-2; D is unresolved. The CDR3 has 12 residues. With 0 bases removed from V and 13 bases from J, the gap between germline ends came to 13 bases. Germline CDR1 SGHRS, CDR2 YFSETQ. The CDR3 loop is CASSLDRRGTTF. CDR3 nucleotides: TGCGCCAGCAGCTTGGATCGCCGGGGAACCACCTTC.

This clonotype was picked up many times. The chain couples TRBV6-1 to TRBJ1-3; D call uncertain. V shed 4 bases and J shed 2 bases, with 6 bases lying between them. Looked up from germline, CDR1 is MNHNS and CDR2 is SASEGT. The CDR3 covers 13 residues. CDR3 nucleotides: TGTGCCAGCAGTGCGGGTACTGGAAACACCATATATTTT. It yields the protein CASSAGTGNTIYF.

The rearrangement uses TRBV4-1 and TRBJ1-1; maybe TRBD1 (5 bases). CDR1 is MGHRA and CDR2 is YSYEKL in the germline V gene. The CDR3 runs 14 residues. Trimming took 0 bases from V and 7 from J, leaving 12 bases between them. CDR3 protein: CASSQEASGGEAFF. CDR3 bases: TGCGCCAGCAGCCAAGAAGCTAGCGGGGGTGAAGCTTTCTTT.

Concerning this clonotype: Likely a read error: the CDR3 ends without its conserved phenylalanine or tryptophan. The CDR3 loop is CASSAYKGAPLHS. The CDR3 bases are TGTGCCAGCAGTGCTTACAAGGGCGCACCCCTCCACTCT. This chain uses TRBV11-1 with TRBJ1-6; no reliable D call. The CDR3 length is 13 residues. CDR1 and CDR2 from the germline V gene are SGHAT and FQDESV (reference sequence). V lost 6 bases and J 11 bases, leaving 14 bases between the germline ends.

This clonotype came up a few times. A much larger clone is a single base away; this may be a read error. V is TRBV2 and J is TRBJ1-1; D uncertain. This CDR3 spans 13 amino acids. Germline V gene sequence: CDR1 SNHLY, CDR2 FYNNEI. V lost 8 bases to trimming and J lost 1 base, with 11 bases between them. CDR3 sequence: CASGRVGNTEAFF. For the CDR3, the DNA is TGTGCCAGCGGCCGGGTCGGGAACACTGAAGCTTTCTTT.

V usage is TRBV7-2 and J usage is TRBJ2-7; D is unclear. This CDR3 is 14 amino acids long. CDR1 is SGHTA and CDR2 is FQGNSA in the germline V gene. V was cut by 5 bases and J by 0 bases, with 11 bases left in between. CDR3: CASSTRLSSYEQYF. The CDR3 coding sequence is TGTGCCAGCAGCACCCGACTGAGCTCCTACGAGCAGTACTTC.

In the case of this clonotype: Since a much larger clone is just one base distant, this may be a read error. The gene calls are TRBV2 and TRBJ2-2; D is perhaps TRBD1 (5 bases). Trimming left V 6 bases short and J 7 bases short, with 18 bases between. The CDR3 runs 15 residues. Germline V lookup: CDR1 SNHLY, CDR2 FYNNEI. As DNA, the CDR3 is TGTGCCAGCAGCCCTTCCTCAGGGCTCATCGGGGAGCTGTTTTTT. This translates into CASSPSSGLIGELFF. Full variable domain (outside the CDR3, taken from reference TRBV2 and TRBJ2-2): EPEVTQTPSHQVTQMGQEVILRCVPISNHLYFYWYRQILGQKVEFLVSFYNNEISEKSEIFDDQFSVERPDGSNFTLKIRSTKLEDSAMYFCASSPSSGLIGELFFGEGSRLTVL.

The chain is built from TRBV9 and TRBJ1-2; D unresolved. V was pared by 3 bases and J by 7 bases, with 13 bases between. Germline V lookup: CDR1 SGDLS, CDR2 YYNGEE. There are 13 residues in the CDR3. The DNA of the CDR3 is TGTGCCAGCAGCGCGGCCGGTCAATCTGGCTACACCTTC. Translation: CASSAAGQSGYTF.

This clonotype has a count of ten or more. The gene calls are TRBV7-3 and TRBJ1-1; D is ambiguous. The ends were cut back, 5 bases at V and 1 base at J, with 8 bases in the middle. The CDR3 is made up of 13 amino acids. CDR1 is SGHTA and CDR2 is FQGTGA in the germline V gene. For the CDR3, the DNA is TGTGCCAGCAGCCAAAATAGGAACACTGAAGCTTTCTTT. The encoded protein is CASSQNRNTEAFF.

CDR3 region: CASIVNTEAFF. In nucleotides, the CDR3 is TGTGCCAGTATCGTGAACACTGAAGCTTTCTTT. The V gene is TRBV19, the J gene TRBJ1-1; D is uncertain. Germline loops: CDR1 LNHDA, CDR2 SQIVND (reference sequence). V was shortened by 7 bases and J by 0 bases, with 3 bases between the two germline ends. The CDR3 has 11 amino acids.

V is TRBV20-1 and J is TRBJ2-7; D might be TRBD1 (5 bases). The CDR3 contains 11 residues. V was trimmed by 2 bases and J by 13 bases, leaving 15 bases between them. CDR1 is DFQATT, CDR2 SNEGSKA, per germline (reference sequence). The CDR3 nucleotides read TGCAGTGCTAGAATTCCGACAGAGGTATACTTC. As protein: CSARIPTEVYF.

The count of this clonotype is one. The gene calls are TRBV5-4 and TRBJ2-7; TRBD2 matches 9 bases. Germline CDR1 reads SGHNT; CDR2 reads YYREEE (reference sequence). This CDR3 is built from 17 residues. V shed 4 bases and J 5 bases; nucleotides not matched to a gene: 16. CDR3 residues: CASSDSGAGGRDNEQYF. The CDR3 DNA follows: TGTGCCAGCAGCGATAGCGGGGCGGGGGGGCGGGATAACGAGCAGTACTTC. Based on the CDR3 plus reference TRBV5-4 and TRBJ2-7, the full variable domain is ETGVTQSPTHLIKTRGQQVTLRCSSQSGHNTVSWYQQALGQGPQFIFQYYREEENGRGNFPPRFSGLQFPNYSSELNVNALELDDSALYLCASSDSGAGGRDNEQYFGPGTRLTVT.

Turning to this clonotype: The junction departs from the called germline gene at one end, perhaps through a read error. The gene calls are TRBV7-3 and TRBJ2-5; 7 bases map to TRBD2. This CDR3 spans 14 amino acids. The V gene's germline CDR1 is SGHTA and CDR2 FQGTGA. The CDR3 sequence is CASSLTGRGEALYF. The CDR3 coding sequence is TGTGCCAGCAGCCTAACGGGGAGGGGTGAGGCCTTGTACTTC.

The genes are TRBV15 and TRBJ2-3, with a possible D match to TRBD2 (5 bases). Germline-derived CDR1 and CDR2 are LNHNV and YYDKDF (reference sequence). CDR3 length: 15 amino acids. Trimming shortened V by 10 bases and J by 7 bases, and 24 bases separated the two germline ends. DNA of the CDR3: TGTGCCAGCAGTCGAGGCCAGACGAGGGCGAATACGCAGTATTTT. It encodes CASSRGQTRANTQYF. The full variable domain, in which reference TRBV15 and TRBJ2-3 provide the parts outside the CDR3, is DAMVIQNPRYQVTQFGKPVTLSCSQTLNHNVMYWYQQKSSQAPKLLFHYYDKDFNNEADTPDNFQSRRPNTSFCFLDIRSPGLGDTAMYLCASSRGQTRANTQYFGPGTRLTVL.

As concerns this clonotype: The conserved phenylalanine or tryptophan is not found at the CDR3 terminus, so this likely reflects a read error. The chain recombines TRBV9 with TRBJ2-3; 8 bases line up with TRBD2. Germline loops: CDR1 SGDLS, CDR2 YYNGEE. With V trimmed by 0 bases and J by 4 bases, 4 bases remained unmatched. This CDR3 contains 15 residues. The CDR3 loop reads CASSVGRGGADTQYL. The CDR3 nucleotides read TGTGCCAGCAGCGTAGGTCGGGGGGGCGCAGATACGCAGTATCTT.

As regards this clonotype: Because the CDR3 is missing its conserved closing phenylalanine or tryptophan, this is likely a read error. The J gene is TRBJ2-6, the V gene TRBV13, with D unclear. CDR1 is PRHDT and CDR2 is FYEKMQ in the germline V gene (reference sequence). V lost 0 bases and J lost 4, with 4 bases in between. This CDR3 is built from 14 residues. For the CDR3, the DNA is TGTGCCAGCAGCTTAGGGGGCGGGGCCAACGTCCTGACTTCC. Translating it yields CASSLGGGANVLTS.

The gene calls are TRBV9 and TRBJ2-5; D is uncertain. V lost 0 bases, J lost 9 bases, and 21 bases lay in between. This CDR3 has 16 residues. The V gene's germline CDR1 is SGDLS and CDR2 YYNGEE. In DNA form, the CDR3 reads TGTGCCAGCAGCGTAGGAGGAAACCCCGGCGATCAGCCCCAGTACTTC. Protein sequence: CASSVGGNPGDQPQYF. Using reference TRBV9 and TRBJ2-5 for the parts outside the CDR3, the full variable domain is DSGVTQTPKHLITATGQRVTLRCSPRSGDLSVYWYQQSLDQGLQFLIQYYNGEERAKGNILERFSAQQFPDLHSELNLSSLELGDSALYFCASSVGGNPGDQPQYFGPGTRLLVL.

This sequence joins TRBV7-9 and TRBJ1-2; D unresolved. Germline V gene sequence: CDR1 SEHNR, CDR2 FQNEAQ (reference sequence). Trimming took off 3 bases at V and 6 bases at J, with 8 bases between the two ends. CDR3 size: 12 residues. In DNA, the CDR3 is TGTGCCAGCAGCTTGGATAATCATGGCTACACCTTC. Encoded protein: CASSLDNHGYTF.

This clonotype was seen repeatedly, ten times or more. CDR3 DNA sequence: TGCAGCGTCCGGGATACTCGAAGGGCCAATGAGCAGTTCTTC. Residues: CSVRDTRRANEQFF. The chain recombines TRBV29-1 with TRBJ2-1, with D maybe TRBD2 (5 bases). Trimming removed 6 bases from V and 6 bases from J, with 18 bases in between. Germline V gives CDR1 SQVTM, CDR2 ANQGSEA. There are 14 residues in the CDR3.

This clonotype has more than one count but fewer than ten. This chain uses TRBV6-4 with TRBJ1-4, with D perhaps matching TRBD1 (6 bases). This CDR3 has 11 amino acids. From germline, CDR1 is MRHNA and CDR2 SNTAGT. Trimming pared 6 bases from V and 8 bases from J, leaving 7 bases between. CDR3 sequence (DNA): TGTGCCAGCAGGAGGGGGGAAAAACTGTTTTTT. As protein: CASRRGEKLFF.

V gene TRBV20-1 combines with J gene TRBJ1-2; D is undetermined. The V end was cut by 6 bases, the J end by 7 bases, with 24 bases between. The CDR3 totals 15 residues. Germline V lookup: CDR1 DFQATT, CDR2 SNEGSKA (reference sequence). CDR3 in DNA: TGCAGTGCCCCGGGGAGAGGGCGCCGAGTTGGTGGCTACACCTTC. Translated: CSAPGRGRRVGGYTF.

The table lists this clonotype with many counts. V is TRBV19 and J is TRBJ2-1; 11 positions agree with TRBD1. The V gene end was trimmed by 8 bases and the J gene end by 6 bases; junction bases not matched to a gene: 3. Germline V gene sequence: CDR1 LNHDA, CDR2 SQIVND (reference sequence). The CDR3 spans 13 residues. This CDR3 is CASWDRGFNEQFF. The CDR3 bases are TGTGCCAGTTGGGACAGGGGGTTCAATGAGCAGTTCTTC.

This clonotype showed up many times. This chain uses TRBV5-4 with TRBJ1-2; TRBD1 might be the D (6 bases). Germline CDR1 and CDR2: SGHNT and YYREEE (reference sequence). The CDR3 runs to 12 residues. Trimming removed 2 bases from V and 8 bases from J, with 10 bases in between. The CDR3 loop is CASSFTGSGYTF. The CDR3 DNA reads TGTGCCAGCAGCTTTACAGGGTCAGGCTACACCTTC.

In its sample, this clonotype was seen many times. In this CDR3 the conserved last residue, phenylalanine or tryptophan, is missing, so a read error is likely. The V call is TRBV11-2, the J call TRBJ1-1, with D tentatively TRBD1 (5 bases). The CDR3 runs to 15 residues. Trimming stripped 4 bases from V and 1 base from J, with 13 bases between. Germline V lookup: CDR1 SGHAT, CDR2 FQNNGV. The chain's CDR3 is CASSSIRTQNTEAFL. Written as DNA, the CDR3 is TGTGCCAGCAGCTCTATAAGGACACAGAACACTGAAGCTTTCCTT.

The J gene is TRBJ1-4, the V gene TRBV7-2, with 9 positions matching TRBD1. This CDR3 contains 14 residues. In germline, CDR1 is SGHTA, CDR2 FQGNSA. Trimming took 5 bases from V and 5 from J; bases not matched to a gene: 3. CDR3 sequence (DNA): TGTGCCAGCAGCGTGGGGACAGGGAATGAAAAACTGTTTTTT. Its translation is CASSVGTGNEKLFF.

Comments on this clonotype: This CDR3 fails to terminate in the conserved phenylalanine or tryptophan, so it likely reflects a read error. J is TRBJ2-5 and V is TRBV20-1, with 9 bases lining up with TRBD1. Looked up from germline, CDR1 is DFQATT and CDR2 is SNEGSKA (reference sequence). The CDR3 covers 14 residues. CDR3 amino acids: CSARGTGSPETQYL. The DNA for the CDR3 is TGCAGTGCAAGAGGGACAGGGAGTCCAGAGACCCAGTACCTC.

This chain joins TRBV12-5 and TRBJ1-1, with 11 nucleotides matching TRBD1. This CDR3 is built from 13 residues. CDR1 is LGHNT, CDR2 FRNRAP, per germline. The trim removed 3 bases at V and 8 bases at J, leaving 2 bases unmatched. CDR3 DNA: TGTGCTAGTGGTTTTTGGACAGGGGGCGAAGCTTTCTTT. As protein: CASGFWTGGEAFF. Full variable domain (remainder filled in from reference TRBV12-5 and TRBJ1-1): DARVTQTPRHKVTEMGQEVTMRCQPILGHNTVFWYRQTMMQGLELLAYFRNRAPLDDSGMPKDRFSAEMPDATLATLKIQPSEPRDSAVYFCASGFWTGGEAFFGQGTRLTVV.